The clone carrying this T cell receptor beta chain was observed once. Its target is unknown. The data are from a study of CD8+CD57+ T cells in acquired aplastic anemia. Study overall: When averaged, DNA from sorted CD4+ and CD8+ cells came to about 2.9 ug. General study points: Researchers reported that CD8+ Simpson's diversity was not significantly different in patients versus controls.

Template material for TCR beta VDJ and CDR3 profiling consisted of genomic DNA. MiXCR, run by TCRdb on the reads, gives a single entry per CDR3 protein. The top ten clones hold 58% of a sample with just over 200,000 distinct CDR3 sequences, more than 55% of them seen once. For sequencing, patients were chosen who had shown expansion of CD8+CD57+ cells by flow cytometry. Among the patients, all had severe acquired aplastic anemia. Germline CDR1 reads LNHDA; CDR2 reads SQIVND (reference sequence). Trimming cost V 3 bases and J 2 bases, with 11 bases left between them. This CDR3 spans 15 amino acids. The sequencing sample was made of sorted CD4+, CD8+, or CD8+CD57+ T cells (not recorded which) from PBMCs. This sequence originates from a human donor with aplastic anemia. V gene TRBV19 combines with J gene TRBJ1-5, with D uncertain. CDR3 DNA: TGTGCCAGTAGTATGACCGGGAACGGCAATCAGCCCCAGCATTTT. It specifies CASSMTGNGNQPQHF.